The T cell receptor beta chain described here comes from a study of PD-1 blockade in mismatch repair-deficient tumors (dated by TCRdb to about 2017). With respect to the entire study: Between late 2013 and late 2016, fewer than 90 consecutive patients with approximately 12 mismatch repair-deficient cancer types, all previously treated and progressing, were enrolled in the trial. Tumor-associated T cell clones in the peripheral blood of patients responding to PD-1 blockade were tracked using deep sequencing of TCR CDR3 regions.

Receptor libraries were prepared by the immunoSEQ multiplex PCR assay. TCRdb mirrors the immuneACCESS table, restricted to in-frame sequences. Some clones are absent from its copies; in checked studies, under half trace to an unresolved V gene, and the reason for the others is unknown. The sample table shows tens of thousands of clones, and more than 70% are seen once. The biggest ten clones account for about 15% of the sample. Mismatch repair deficiency in every enrolled patient was established by polymerase chain reaction or immunohistochemistry. TCR sequencing was performed for a few patients who responded to pembrolizumab therapy. The phase II trial prospectively tested pembrolizumab PD-1 blockade in advanced mismatch repair-deficient cancers regardless of tissue of origin. Serial peripheral blood T cell samples were collected before and at multiple times after starting PD-1 blockade. Blood sampling times were reported as weeks after the first pembrolizumab dose.

As encoded in the germline V gene (reference sequence), CDR1 is SEHNR while CDR2 is FQNEAQ. There are 16 amino acids in the CDR3, from cysteine to phenylalanine inclusive. The DNA shown is the 48-base CDR3, in frame from base 1. Trimming removed 1 base from V and 4 bases from J, leaving 17 bases between the germline ends. A note on this clone: The antigen it recognizes is unknown. No quality values exist for individual bases; no much larger clone is one base distant.

Broader findings and caveats from the paper: Rapid expansion after pembrolizumab followed by contraction, generally before radiologic responses, was shown by tumor-resident clones, which were often undetectable in blood before treatment.

The material sequenced was peripheral blood, taken 52 weeks after starting pembrolizumab. The chain is encoded by TRBV7-9 joined to TRBJ2-7; the D gene is perhaps TRBD1, on 7 matching bases. The receptor was derived from an adult with mismatch repair-deficient cancer. The CDR3 in this case is CASSLDAGQSWYEQYF. DNA sequence: TGTGCCAGCAGCTTAGACGCGGGACAGTCTTGGTACGAGCAGTACTTC.